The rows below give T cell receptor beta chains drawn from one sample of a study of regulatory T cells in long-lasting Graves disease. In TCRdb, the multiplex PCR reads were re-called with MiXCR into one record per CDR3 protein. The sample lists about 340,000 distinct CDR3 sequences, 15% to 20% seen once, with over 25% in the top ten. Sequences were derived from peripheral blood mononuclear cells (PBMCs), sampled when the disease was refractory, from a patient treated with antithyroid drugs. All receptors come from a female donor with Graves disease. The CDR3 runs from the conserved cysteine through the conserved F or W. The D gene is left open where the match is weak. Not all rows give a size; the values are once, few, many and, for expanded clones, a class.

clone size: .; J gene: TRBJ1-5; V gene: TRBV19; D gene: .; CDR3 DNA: TGTGCCAGTAGTATCAAACACGGAGGAAACAATCAGCCCCAGCATTTT; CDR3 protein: CASSIKHGGNNQPQHF
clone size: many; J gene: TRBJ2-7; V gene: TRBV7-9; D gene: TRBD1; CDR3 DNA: TGTGCCAGCAGCCCAGCCCGACAGGGCCCCTACGAGCAGTACTTC; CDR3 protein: CASSPARQGPYEQYF
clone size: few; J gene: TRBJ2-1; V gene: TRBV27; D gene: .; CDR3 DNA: TGTGCCAGCAGTTATACTAGAGGTAGACATGAGCAGTTCTTC; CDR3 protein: CASSYTRGRHEQFF
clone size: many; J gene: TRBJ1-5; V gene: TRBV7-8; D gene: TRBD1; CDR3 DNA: TGTGCCAGCAGCCCTATTAGACAGGGGGCCAATCAGCCCCAGCATTTT; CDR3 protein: CASSPIRQGANQPQHF
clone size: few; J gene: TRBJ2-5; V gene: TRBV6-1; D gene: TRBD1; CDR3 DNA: TGTGCCAGCAGTAATACACTCAGGGGGCGAGAGACCCAGTACTTC; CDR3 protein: CASSNTLRGRETQYF
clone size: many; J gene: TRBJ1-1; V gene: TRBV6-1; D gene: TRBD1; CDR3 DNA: TGTGCCAGCAGTGTGTTGGACAGGGGAGCGAACACTGAAGCTTTCTTT; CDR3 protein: CASSVLDRGANTEAFF
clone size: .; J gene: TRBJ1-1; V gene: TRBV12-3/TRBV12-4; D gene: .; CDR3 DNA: TGTGCCAGCAGACCGCGAGGTCGGGGTGAAGACCCGTTCATGAACACTGAAGCTTTCTTT; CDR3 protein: CASRPRGRGEDPFMNTEAFF
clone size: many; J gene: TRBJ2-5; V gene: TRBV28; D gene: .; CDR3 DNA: TGTGCCAGCGCCTCGGGACGGATAAGAGGACCCGTCAACTTC; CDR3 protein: CASASGRIRGPVNF
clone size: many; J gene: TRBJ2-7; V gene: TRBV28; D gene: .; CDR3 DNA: TGTGCCAGCAGTTCACCAGAACATAATTCGCTCGAGCAGTACTTC; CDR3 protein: CASSSPEHNSLEQYF
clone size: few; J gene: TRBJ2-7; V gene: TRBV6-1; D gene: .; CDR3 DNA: TGTGCCAGCAGTGAATTGACAGGCTCCTACGAGCAGTACTTC; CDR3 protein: CASSELTGSYEQYF
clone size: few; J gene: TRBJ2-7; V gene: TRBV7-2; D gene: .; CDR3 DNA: TGTGCCAGCAGCTTTAGGTCGGCGTTACAGTACTTC; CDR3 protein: CASSFRSALQYF
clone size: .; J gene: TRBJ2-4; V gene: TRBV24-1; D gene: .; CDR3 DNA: TGTGCCACCAGCCCGGGACGGACAAGCGACATTCAGTACTTC; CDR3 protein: CATSPGRTSDIQYF
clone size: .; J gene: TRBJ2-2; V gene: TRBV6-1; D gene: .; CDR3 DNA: TGTGCCAGCAGCCATACCCGTTTCGCCGACACCGGGGAGCTGTTTTTT; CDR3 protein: CASSHTRFADTGELFF
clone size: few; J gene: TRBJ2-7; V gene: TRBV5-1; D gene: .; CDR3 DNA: TGCGCCAGCAGCTTCACAGGGAAAGGAGTCGAGCAGTACTTC; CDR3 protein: CASSFTGKGVEQYF
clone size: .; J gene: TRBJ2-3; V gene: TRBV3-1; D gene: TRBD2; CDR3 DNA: TGTGCCAGCAGCCCTACAGCGGGAGGGCTAACAGATACGCAGTATTTT; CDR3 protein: CASSPTAGGLTDTQYF
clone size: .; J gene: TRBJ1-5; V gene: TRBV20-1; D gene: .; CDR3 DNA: TGCAGTGCTAGAAGGAGGACGGGGAATAGCAATCAGCCCCAGCATTTT; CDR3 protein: CSARRRTGNSNQPQHF
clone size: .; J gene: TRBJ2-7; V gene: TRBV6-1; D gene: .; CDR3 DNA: TGTGCCAGCAGCGGGGGGCTCCGAGGGCTCGAGCAGTACTTC; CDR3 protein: CASSGGLRGLEQYF
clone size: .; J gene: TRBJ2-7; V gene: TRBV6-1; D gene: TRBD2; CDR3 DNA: TGTGCCAGCACCGTCGGGGGGGCGTACGAGCAGTACTTC; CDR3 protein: CASTVGGAYEQYF
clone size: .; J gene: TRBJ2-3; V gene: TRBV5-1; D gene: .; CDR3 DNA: TGCGCCAGCAGCTCCACGGGTATAGATACGCAGTATTTT; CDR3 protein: CASSSTGIDTQYF
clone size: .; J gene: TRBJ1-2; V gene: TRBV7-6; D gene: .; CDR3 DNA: TGTGCCAGCAGCCTGGACTCTAACTATGGCTGCACCTTC; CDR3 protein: CASSLDSNYGCTF
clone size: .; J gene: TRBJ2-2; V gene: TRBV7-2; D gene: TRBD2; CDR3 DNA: TGTGCCAGCAGCTCCCGGACTAGCGGGAGTGCGGAGCTGTTTTTT; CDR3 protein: CASSSRTSGSAELFF
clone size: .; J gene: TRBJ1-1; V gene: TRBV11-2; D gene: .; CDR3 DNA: TGTGCCAGCAGCTCGGGGATGTGGGGCACTGAAGCTTTCTTT; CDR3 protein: CASSSGMWGTEAFF
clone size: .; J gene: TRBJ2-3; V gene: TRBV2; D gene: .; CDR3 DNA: TGTGCCAGACAGACCACAGATACGCAGTATTTT; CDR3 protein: CARQTTDTQYF
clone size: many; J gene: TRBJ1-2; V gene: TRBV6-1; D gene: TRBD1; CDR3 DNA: TGTGCCAGCGGACCGGGACAGAGTTTCGGGAACACCTTC; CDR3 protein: CASGPGQSFGNTF
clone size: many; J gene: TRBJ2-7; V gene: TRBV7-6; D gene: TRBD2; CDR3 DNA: TGTGCCAGCAGCTTAGGCGGGGGTGACGAGCAGTACTTC; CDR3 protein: CASSLGGGDEQYF
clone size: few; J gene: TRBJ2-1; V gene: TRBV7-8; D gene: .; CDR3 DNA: TGTGCCAGCGGTTCGAATGAGCAGTTCTTC; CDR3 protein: CASGSNEQFF
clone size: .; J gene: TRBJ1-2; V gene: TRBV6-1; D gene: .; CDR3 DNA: TGTGCCAGCAGTGGAGGGGCGGACTACTATGGCTACACCTTC; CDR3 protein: CASSGGADYYGYTF
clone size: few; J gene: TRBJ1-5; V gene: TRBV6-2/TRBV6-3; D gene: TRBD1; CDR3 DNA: TGTGCCAGCAGGGGACAGGAGAATCAGCCCCAGCATTTT; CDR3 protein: CASRGQENQPQHF
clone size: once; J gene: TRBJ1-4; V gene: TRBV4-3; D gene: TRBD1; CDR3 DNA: TGCGCCAGCAGCCAAGAAGGGACAGCCAATGAAAAACTGTTTTTT; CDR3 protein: CASSQEGTANEKLFF
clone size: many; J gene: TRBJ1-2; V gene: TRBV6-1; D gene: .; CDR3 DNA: TGTGCCAGCAGATTGGTGGGGACCGATTATGGCTACACCTTC; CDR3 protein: CASRLVGTDYGYTF
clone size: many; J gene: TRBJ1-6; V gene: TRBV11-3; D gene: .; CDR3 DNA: TGTGCCAGCAGCTTAGGGAATAATTCACCCCTCCACTTT; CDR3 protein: CASSLGNNSPLHF
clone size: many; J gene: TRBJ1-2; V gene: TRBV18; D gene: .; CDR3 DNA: TGTGCCAGCTCACCTTCTTTCGTCCGTGGTTTGGAATATGGCTACACCTTC; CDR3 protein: CASSPSFVRGLEYGYTF
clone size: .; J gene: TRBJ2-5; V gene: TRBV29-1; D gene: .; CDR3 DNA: TGCAGCGTTGCACCCGTCTTTGGGGAGACCCAGTACTTC; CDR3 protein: CSVAPVFGETQYF
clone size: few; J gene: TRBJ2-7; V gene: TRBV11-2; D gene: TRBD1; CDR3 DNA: TGTGCCAGCAGCTTAGACCGGACAGGGCTCTACGAGCAGTACTTC; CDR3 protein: CASSLDRTGLYEQYF
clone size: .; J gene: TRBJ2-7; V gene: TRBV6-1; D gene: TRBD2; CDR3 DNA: TGTGCCAGCCGGGAATCGGGACTAACTTTTTACGAGCAGTACTTC; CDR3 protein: CASRESGLTFYEQYF
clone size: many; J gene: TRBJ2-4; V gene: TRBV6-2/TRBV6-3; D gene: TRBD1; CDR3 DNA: TGTGCCAGCAGTTCGCTCCCGGGACAGGGGAAGGGCATTCAGTACTTC; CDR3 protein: CASSSLPGQGKGIQYF
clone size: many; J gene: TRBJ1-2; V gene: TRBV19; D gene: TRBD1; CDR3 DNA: TGTGCCAGTAGTGCTTTTACAGGGGGCATCTATGGCTACACCTTC; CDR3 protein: CASSAFTGGIYGYTF
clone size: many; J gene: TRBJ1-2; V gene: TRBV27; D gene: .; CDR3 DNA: TGTGCCAGCAGTTTAGCGGGGGGAATACAGGGTTGCACCTTC; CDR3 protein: CASSLAGGIQGCTF
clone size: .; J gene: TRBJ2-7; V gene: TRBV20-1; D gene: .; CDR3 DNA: TGCAGTGCTAAGGCGGGCCGCCGGGAGTCCTACGAGCAGTACTTC; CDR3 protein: CSAKAGRRESYEQYF
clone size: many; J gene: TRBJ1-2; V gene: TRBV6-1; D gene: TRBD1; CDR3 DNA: TGTGCCAGCAGACCAGACAGGGGAATCTATGGCTACACCTTC; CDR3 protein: CASRPDRGIYGYTF
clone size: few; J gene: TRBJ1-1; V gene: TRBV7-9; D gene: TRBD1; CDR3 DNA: TGTGCCAGCAGCAGTTCACAGGGGTTTTTAAACACTGAAGCTTTCTTT; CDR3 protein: CASSSSQGFLNTEAFF
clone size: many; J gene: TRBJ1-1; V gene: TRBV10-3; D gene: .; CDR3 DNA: TGTGCCATCAGTGAGGGATTTAACACTGAAGCTTTCTTT; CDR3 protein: CAISEGFNTEAFF